The source of this T cell receptor beta chain is a study of cytomegalovirus exposure and HLA in healthy donors. This clone was observed a single time. Its matching antigen is unknown. The V end lost 0 bases, the J end lost 8 bases, and 15 bases lay between the germline ends. Germline V gene sequence: CDR1 SGHRS, CDR2 YFSETQ. This CDR3 spans 15 amino acids. Broader study findings: Most TCR sequences were uncommon, yet certain public TCRs appeared in many donors. TCR beta chains numbering roughly 150 were designated cytomegalovirus-associated.

TCRdb keeps only in-frame clones here, not all; method: immunoSEQ multiplex PCR. This sample has tens of thousands of clones; about 96% occur once, and the top ten carry about 1.5%. Sequencing input: PBMCs. This chain joins TRBV5-1 and TRBJ2-1; D uncertain. This TCR derives from a man aged 18 to 30 in good health and CMV-seropositive. CDR3 region: CASSLGTNPLDEQFF. The CDR3 DNA reads TGCGCCAGCAGCTTGGGCACTAACCCCCTGGATGAGCAGTTCTTC.